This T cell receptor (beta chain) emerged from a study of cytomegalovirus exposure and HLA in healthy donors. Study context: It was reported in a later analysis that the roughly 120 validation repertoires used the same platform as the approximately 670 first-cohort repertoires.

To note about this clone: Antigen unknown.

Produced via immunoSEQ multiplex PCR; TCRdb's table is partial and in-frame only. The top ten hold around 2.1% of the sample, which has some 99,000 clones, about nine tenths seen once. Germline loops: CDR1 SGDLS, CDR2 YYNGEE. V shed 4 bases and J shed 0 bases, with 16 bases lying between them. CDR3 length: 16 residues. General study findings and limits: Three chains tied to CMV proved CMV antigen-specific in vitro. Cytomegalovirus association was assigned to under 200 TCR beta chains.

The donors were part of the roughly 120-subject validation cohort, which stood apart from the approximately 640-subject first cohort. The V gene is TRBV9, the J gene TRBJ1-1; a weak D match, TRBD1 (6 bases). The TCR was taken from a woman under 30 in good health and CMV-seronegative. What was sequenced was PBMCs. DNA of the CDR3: TGTGCCAGCAGCCCTAAGGCTGGGGGCTTGAACACTGAAGCTTTCTTT. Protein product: CASSPKAGGLNTEAFF.